This T cell receptor (beta chain) was captured in a study of cytomegalovirus exposure and HLA in healthy donors. Looking at the study overall: HLA-typed donors were the source of 80 million to 90 million unique TCRs, which an early data release held.

Unrecorded immune exposures were likely, despite nominal health at sampling. Both 60 Vbeta primers and 13 Jbeta primers went into the PCR. Measured with immunoSEQ multiplex PCR; TCRdb has only the in-frame clones, and not every one. The sample contains over 110,000 clones, under 90% of which appear only once. The CDR3 runs to 14 residues. Germline V gives CDR1 WSHSY, CDR2 SAAADI. V lost 6 bases, J lost 5 bases, and 13 bases lay in between. General study points: Being productive about 87% or about 30% of the time was typical of most TCR beta V segments in an earlier analysis.

Details on this clone: Its target is not known.

The TCR was taken from a man aged 35 to 55 in good health and CMV-seronegative. The chain links TRBV10-2 to TRBJ2-2; perhaps TRBD1 as D (6 bases). Material for sequencing was PBMCs. DNA of the CDR3: TGCGCCAGCAGAGAAGCGGACAGAACCGGGGAGCTGTTTTTT. It specifies CASREADRTGELFF.